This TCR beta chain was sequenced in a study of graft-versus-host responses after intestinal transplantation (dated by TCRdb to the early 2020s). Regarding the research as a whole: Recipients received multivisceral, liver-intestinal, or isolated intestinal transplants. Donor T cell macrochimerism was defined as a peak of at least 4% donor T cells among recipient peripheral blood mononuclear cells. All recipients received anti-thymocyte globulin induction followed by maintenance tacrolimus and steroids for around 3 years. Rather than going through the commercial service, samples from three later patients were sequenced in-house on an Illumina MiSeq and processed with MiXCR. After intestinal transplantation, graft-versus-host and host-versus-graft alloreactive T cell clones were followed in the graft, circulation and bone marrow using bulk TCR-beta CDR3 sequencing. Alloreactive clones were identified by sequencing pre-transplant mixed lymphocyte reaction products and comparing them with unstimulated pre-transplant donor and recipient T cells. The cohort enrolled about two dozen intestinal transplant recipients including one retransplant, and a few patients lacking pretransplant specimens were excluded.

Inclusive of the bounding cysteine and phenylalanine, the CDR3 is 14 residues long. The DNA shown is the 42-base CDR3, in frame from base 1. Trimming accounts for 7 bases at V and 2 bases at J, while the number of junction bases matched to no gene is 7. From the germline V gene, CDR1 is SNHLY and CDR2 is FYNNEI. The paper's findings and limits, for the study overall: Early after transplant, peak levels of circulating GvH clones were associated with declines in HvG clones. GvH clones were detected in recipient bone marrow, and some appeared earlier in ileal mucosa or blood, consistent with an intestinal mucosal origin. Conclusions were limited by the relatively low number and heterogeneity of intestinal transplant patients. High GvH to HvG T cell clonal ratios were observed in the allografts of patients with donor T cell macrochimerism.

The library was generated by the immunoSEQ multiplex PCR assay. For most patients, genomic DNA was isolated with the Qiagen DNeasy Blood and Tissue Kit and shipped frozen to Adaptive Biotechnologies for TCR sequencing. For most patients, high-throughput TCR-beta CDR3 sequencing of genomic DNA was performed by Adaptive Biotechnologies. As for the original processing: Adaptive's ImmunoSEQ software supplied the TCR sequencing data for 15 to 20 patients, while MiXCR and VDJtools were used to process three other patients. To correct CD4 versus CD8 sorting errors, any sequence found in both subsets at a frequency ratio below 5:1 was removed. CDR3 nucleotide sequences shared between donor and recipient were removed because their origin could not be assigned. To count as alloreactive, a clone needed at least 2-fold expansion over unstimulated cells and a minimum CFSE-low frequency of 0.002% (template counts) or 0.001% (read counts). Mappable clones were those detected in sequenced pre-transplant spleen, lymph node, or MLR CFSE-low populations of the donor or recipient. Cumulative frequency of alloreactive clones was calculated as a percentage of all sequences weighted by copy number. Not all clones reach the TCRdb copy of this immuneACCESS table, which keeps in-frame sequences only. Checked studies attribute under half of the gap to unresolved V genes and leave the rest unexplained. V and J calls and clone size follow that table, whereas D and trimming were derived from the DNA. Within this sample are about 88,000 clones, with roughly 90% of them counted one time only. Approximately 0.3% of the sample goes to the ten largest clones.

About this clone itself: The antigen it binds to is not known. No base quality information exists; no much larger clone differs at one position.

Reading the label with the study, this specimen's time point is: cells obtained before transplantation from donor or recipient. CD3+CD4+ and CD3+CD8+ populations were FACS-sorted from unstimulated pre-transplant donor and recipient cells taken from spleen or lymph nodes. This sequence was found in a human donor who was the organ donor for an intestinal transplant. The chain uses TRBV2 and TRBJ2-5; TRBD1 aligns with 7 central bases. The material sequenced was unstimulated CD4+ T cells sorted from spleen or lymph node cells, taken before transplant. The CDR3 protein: CASNPWTGQETQYF. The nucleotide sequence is TGTGCCAGCAACCCTTGGACAGGACAAGAGACCCAGTACTTC.